This TCR beta chain was obtained from a study of blood T cell repertoires in COVID-19. About the research overall: Italy, Spain and the United States were the sources of the convalescent and acute COVID-19 samples. PBMCs, B-cell-depleted T cells, or T cells were the source of the cDNA or gDNA that made up the material.

In the original processing: Reference gene primer amplification gave estimated nucleated cell counts. Here immunoSEQ multiplex PCR was the method, and the copy in TCRdb shows in-frame clones only, minus some. V, J and clone size are taken as reported in that table, and D and trimming were inferred from the DNA itself. Of 200,000 or so clones in the sample, around 80% were seen once. This TCR derives from a human donor with acute or convalescent COVID-19. The donor label of this sample is uncertain. Sequenced: peripheral blood.

The DNA of the CDR3 is TGCGCCAGCAGTGATCTTACGGGGATCATGAACACTGAAGCTTTCTTT. It translates to CASSDLTGIMNTEAFF. The chain is built from TRBV10-2 and TRBJ1-1; the D is unclear. This CDR3 has 16 residues. Germline lookup yields CDR1 WSHSY and CDR2 SAAADI. Trimming stripped 3 bases from V and 0 bases from J, with 14 bases between.